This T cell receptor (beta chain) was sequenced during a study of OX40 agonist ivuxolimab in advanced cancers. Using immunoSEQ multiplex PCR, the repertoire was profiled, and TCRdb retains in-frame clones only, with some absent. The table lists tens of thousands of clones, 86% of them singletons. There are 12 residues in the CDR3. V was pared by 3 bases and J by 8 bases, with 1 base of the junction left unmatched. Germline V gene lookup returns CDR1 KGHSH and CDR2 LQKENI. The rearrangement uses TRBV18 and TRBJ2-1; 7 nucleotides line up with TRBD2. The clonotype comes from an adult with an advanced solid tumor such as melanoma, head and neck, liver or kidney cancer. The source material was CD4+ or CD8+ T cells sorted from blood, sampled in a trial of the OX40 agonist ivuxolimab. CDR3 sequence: CASSPRGDEQFF. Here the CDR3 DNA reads TGTGCCAGCTCACCTCGGGGGGATGAGCAGTTCTTC.